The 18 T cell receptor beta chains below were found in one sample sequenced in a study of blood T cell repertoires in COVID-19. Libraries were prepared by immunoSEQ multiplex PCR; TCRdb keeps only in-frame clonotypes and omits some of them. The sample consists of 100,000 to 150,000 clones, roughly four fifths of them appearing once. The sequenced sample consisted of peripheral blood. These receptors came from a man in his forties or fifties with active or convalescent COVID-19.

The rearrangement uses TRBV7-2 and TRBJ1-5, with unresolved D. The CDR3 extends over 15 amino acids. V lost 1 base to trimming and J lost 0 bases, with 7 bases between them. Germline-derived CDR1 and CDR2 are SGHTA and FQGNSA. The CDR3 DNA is TGTGCCAGCAGCTTAGAACAGCTTAGCAATCAGCCCCAGCATTTT. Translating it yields CASSLEQLSNQPQHF.

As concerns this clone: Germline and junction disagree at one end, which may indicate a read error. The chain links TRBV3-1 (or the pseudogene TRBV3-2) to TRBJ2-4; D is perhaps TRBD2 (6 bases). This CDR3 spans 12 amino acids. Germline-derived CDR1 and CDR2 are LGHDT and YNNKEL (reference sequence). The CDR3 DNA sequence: TGTGCCAGCAGTCCCCTGGAGGCGGGGCTTATGTTC. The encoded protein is CASSPLEAGLMF.

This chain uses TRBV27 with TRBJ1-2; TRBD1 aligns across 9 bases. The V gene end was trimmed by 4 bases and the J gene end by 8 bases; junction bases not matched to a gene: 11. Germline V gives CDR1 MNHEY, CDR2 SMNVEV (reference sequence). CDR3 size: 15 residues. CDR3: CASSSDGQGTSGYTF. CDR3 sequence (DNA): TGTGCCAGCAGTTCAGACGGACAGGGGACGTCCGGCTACACCTTC.

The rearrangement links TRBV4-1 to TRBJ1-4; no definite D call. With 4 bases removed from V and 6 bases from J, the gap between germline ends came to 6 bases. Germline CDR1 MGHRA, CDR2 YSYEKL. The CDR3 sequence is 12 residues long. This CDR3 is CASSLPYEKLFF. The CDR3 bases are TGCGCCAGCAGCCTCCCTTATGAAAAACTGTTTTTT.

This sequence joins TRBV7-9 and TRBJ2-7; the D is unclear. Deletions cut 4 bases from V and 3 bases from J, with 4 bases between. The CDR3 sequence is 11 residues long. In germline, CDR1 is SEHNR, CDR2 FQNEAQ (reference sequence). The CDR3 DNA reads TGTGCCAGCAGCTCTAACTACGAGCAGTACTTC. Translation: CASSSNYEQYF.

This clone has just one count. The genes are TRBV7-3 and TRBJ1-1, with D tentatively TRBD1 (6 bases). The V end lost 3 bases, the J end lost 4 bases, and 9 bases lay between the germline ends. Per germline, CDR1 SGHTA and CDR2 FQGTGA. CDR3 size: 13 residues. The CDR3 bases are TGTGCCAGCAGCTTGGACAGAAGCACTGAAGCTTTCTTT. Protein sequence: CASSLDRSTEAFF.

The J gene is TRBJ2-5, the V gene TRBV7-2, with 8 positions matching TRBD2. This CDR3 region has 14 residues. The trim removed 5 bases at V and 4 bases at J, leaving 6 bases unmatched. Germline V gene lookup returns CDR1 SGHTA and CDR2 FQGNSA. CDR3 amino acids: CASSLRGGRETQYF. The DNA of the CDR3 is TGTGCCAGCAGCCTACGGGGGGGCCGAGAGACCCAGTACTTC.

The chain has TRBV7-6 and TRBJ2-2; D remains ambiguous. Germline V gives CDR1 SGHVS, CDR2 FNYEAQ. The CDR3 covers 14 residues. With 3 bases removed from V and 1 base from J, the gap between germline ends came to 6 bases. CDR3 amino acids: CASSLQENTGELFF. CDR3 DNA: TGTGCCAGCAGCTTGCAGGAGAACACCGGGGAGCTGTTTTTT.

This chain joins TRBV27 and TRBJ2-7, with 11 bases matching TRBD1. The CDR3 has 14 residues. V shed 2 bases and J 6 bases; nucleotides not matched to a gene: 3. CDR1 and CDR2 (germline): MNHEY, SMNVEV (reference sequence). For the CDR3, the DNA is TGTGCCAGCAGTTTAGCCGGGACAGGGGGCGAGCAGTACTTC. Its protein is CASSLAGTGGEQYF.

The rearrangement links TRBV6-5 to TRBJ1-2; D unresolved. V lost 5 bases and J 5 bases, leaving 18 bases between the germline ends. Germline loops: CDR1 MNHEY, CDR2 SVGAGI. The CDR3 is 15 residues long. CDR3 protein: CASSPRRTTGYGYTF. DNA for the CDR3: TGTGCCAGCAGTCCACGACGGACTACTGGATATGGCTACACCTTC.

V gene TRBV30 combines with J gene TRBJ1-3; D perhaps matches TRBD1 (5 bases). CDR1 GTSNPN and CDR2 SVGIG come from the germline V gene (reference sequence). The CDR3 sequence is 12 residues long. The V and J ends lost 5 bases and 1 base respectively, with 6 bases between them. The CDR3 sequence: CAWEGSGNTIYF. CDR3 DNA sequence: TGTGCCTGGGAGGGGTCTGGAAACACCATATATTTT.

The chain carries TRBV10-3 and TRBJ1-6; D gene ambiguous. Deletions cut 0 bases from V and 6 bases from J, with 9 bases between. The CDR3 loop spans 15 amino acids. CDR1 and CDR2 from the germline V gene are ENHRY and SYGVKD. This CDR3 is CAISESVEGNSPLHF. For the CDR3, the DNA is TGTGCCATCAGTGAGTCGGTGGAGGGTAATTCACCCCTCCACTTT.

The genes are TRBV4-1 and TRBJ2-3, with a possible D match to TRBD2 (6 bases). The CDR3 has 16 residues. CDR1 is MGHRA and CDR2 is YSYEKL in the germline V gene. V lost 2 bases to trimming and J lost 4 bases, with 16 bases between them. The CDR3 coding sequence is TGCGCCAGCAGCCAATTTGGTTGGGGGGAGGCAGATACGCAGTATTTT. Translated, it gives CASSQFGWGEADTQYF.

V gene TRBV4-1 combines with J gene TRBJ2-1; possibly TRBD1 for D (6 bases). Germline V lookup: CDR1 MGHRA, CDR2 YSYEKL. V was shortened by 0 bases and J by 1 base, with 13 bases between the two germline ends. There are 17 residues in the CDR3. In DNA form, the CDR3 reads TGCGCCAGCAGCCAAGAGAGGGGGACGGAGTCCTACAATGAGCAGTTCTTC. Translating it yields CASSQERGTESYNEQFF.

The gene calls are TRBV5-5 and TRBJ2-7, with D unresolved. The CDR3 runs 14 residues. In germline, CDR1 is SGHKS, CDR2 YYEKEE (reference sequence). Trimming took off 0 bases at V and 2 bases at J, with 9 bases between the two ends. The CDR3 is CASSLEPGTYEQYF. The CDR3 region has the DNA TGTGCCAGCAGCTTGGAGCCGGGTACCTACGAGCAGTACTTC.

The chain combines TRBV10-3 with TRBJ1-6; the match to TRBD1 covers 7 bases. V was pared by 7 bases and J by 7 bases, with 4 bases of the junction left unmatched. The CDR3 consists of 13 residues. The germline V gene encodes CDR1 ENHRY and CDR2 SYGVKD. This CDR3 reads CAITGTENSPLHF. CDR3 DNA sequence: TGTGCCATCACAGGGACAGAGAATTCACCCCTCCACTTT.

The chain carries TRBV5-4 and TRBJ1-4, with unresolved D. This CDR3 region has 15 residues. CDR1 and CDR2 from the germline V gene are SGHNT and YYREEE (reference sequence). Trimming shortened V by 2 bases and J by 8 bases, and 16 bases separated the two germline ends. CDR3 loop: CASSLGTDPWEKLFF. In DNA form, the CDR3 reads TGTGCCAGCAGCTTAGGAACAGACCCCTGGGAAAAACTGTTTTTT.

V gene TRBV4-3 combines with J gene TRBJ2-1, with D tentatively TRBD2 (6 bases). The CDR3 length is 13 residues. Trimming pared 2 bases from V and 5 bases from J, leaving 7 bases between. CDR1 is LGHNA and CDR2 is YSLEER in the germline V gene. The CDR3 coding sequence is TGCGCCAGCAGCCAATGGACTAACAATGAGCAGTTCTTC. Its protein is CASSQWTNNEQFF.